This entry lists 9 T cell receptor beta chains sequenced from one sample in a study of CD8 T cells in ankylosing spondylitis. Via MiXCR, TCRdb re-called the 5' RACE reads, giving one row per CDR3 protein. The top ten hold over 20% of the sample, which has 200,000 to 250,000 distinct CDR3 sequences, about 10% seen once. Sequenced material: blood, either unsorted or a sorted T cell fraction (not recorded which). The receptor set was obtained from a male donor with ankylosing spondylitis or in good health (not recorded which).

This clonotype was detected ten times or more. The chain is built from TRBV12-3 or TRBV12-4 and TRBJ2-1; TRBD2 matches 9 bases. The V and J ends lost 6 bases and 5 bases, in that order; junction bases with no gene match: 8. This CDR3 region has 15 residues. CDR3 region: CASSNALAGHNEQFF. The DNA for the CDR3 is TGTGCCAGCAGCAATGCCCTAGCGGGGCACAATGAGCAGTTCTTC.

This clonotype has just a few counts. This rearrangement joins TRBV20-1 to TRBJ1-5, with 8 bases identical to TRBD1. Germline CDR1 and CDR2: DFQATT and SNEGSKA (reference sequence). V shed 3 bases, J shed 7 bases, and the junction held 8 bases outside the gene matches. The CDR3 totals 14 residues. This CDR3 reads CSASQQGANQPQHF. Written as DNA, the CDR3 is TGCAGTGCTAGTCAGCAGGGGGCGAACCAGCCCCAGCATTTT.

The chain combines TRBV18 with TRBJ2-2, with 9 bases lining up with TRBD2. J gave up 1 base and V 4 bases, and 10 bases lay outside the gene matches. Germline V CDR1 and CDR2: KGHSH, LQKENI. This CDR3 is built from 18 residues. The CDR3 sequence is CASSLNRAGGQNTGELFF. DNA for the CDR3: TGTGCCAGCTCACTGAATCGAGCGGGGGGCCAGAACACCGGGGAGCTGTTTTTT.

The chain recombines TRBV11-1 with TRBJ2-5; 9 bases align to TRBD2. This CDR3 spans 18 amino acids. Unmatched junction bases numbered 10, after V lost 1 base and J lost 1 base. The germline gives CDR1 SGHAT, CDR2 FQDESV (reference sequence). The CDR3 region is CASSLGSGGNPLQETQYF. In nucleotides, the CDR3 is TGTGCCAGCAGCTTAGGCAGCGGGGGGAACCCTCTCCAAGAGACCCAGTACTTC.

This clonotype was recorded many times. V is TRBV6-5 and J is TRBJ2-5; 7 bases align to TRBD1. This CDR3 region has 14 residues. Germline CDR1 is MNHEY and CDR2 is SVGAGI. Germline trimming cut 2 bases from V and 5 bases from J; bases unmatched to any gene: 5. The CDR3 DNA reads TGTGCCAGCAGTTACGTGGGGACAGCGGAGACCCAGTACTTC. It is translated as CASSYVGTAETQYF.

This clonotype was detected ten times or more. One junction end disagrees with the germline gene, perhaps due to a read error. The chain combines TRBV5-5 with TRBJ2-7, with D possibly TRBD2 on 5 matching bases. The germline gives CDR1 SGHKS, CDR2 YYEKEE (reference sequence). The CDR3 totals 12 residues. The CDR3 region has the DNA TGCGCCAGCAGCCGGGGATCCTACGAGCAGTACTTC. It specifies CASSRGSYEQYF.

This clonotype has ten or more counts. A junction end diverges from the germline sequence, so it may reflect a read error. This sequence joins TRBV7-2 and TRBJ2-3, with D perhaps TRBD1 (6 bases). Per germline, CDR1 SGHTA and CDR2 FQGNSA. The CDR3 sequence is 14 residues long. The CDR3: CAVAPGPSTGTQYF. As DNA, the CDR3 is TGTGCCGTAGCCCCGGGACCCTCGACAGGTACGCAGTATTTT.

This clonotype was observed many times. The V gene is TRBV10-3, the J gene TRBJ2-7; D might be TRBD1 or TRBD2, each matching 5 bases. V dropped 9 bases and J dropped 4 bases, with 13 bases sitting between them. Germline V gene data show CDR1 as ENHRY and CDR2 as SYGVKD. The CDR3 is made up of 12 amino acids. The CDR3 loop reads CAIHGDGYEQYF. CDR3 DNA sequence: TGTGCCATTCATGGGGACGGTTACGAGCAGTACTTC.

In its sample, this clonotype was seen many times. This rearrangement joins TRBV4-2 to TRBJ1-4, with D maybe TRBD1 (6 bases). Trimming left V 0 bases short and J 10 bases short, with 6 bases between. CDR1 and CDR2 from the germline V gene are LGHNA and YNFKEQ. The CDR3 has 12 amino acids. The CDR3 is CASSQEGGKLFF. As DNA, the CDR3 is TGTGCCAGCAGCCAAGAAGGGGGAAAACTGTTTTTT.